This TCR beta chain came from a study of blood T cell repertoires in COVID-19. Original methodology: How many nucleated cells were present was estimated from reference gene primer amplification. Using immunoSEQ multiplex PCR, the repertoire was profiled, and TCRdb retains in-frame clones only, with some absent. V and J calls and clone size are those listed in that table; D and trimming were worked out from the DNA. The data contain 300,000 to 500,000 clones, roughly 88% of them seen just once; the ten biggest clones take up over 0.9%. Sequencing input: PBMCs or T cells enriched from blood (not recorded which). The clonotype originates from a woman aged 30 to 39 with acute COVID-19.

The CDR3 DNA is TGTGCCAGCACTATTAAAACAGGGCTTGGCTACACCTTC. Its protein product is CASTIKTGLGYTF. The chain joins TRBV12-3 or TRBV12-4 to TRBJ1-2; perhaps TRBD1 as D (6 bases). CDR3 length: 13 residues. The ends were cut back, 7 bases at V and 7 bases at J, with 16 bases in the middle.